This T cell receptor beta chain emerged from a study of CD8+CD57+ T cells in acquired aplastic anemia. Study results and caveats: The study found no significant CD8+ Simpson's diversity difference between patients and controls. Shared by patients and controls, roughly 28 CD8+ CDR3s were abundant in patients.

Profiling of TCR beta VDJ combinations and CDR3 sequences used genomic DNA as template. Each CDR3 protein is one row after TCRdb ran MiXCR on the reads. The sample holds around 170,000 distinct CDR3 sequences, roughly half seen once. Comments on this clonotype: Its antigen is still unknown.

An expansion of CD8+CD57+ cells by flow cytometry had been shown in patients chosen for sequencing. All patients were therapy-naive when blood was sampled. Sequences were obtained from sorted CD4+, CD8+, or CD8+CD57+ T cells (not recorded which) from PBMCs. This TCR derives from a human donor with aplastic anemia.

CDR3 protein: CASSATPNQPQHF. The CDR3 region has the DNA TGTGCCAGCAGTGCGACTCCCAATCAGCCCCAGCATTTT. The genes are TRBV2 and TRBJ1-5; no firm D call. V dropped 4 bases and J dropped 3 bases, with 7 bases sitting between them. The CDR3 runs 13 residues. Germline values: CDR1 SNHLY, CDR2 FYNNEI.